This entry lists 31 T cell receptor beta chains sequenced from one sample in a study of T cell repertoires in cytomegalovirus infection. Each CDR3 protein gets one entry after TCRdb re-called the reads with MiXCR. Of fewer than 250,000 distinct CDR3 sequences in the sample, roughly 12% are singletons; the top ten hold 1.5% to 2%. Sequencing was performed on PBMCs. These receptors came from a human donor in good health (CMV status not recorded). Some clones in this sample may be carry-over from other donors' samples.

This CDR3 reads CSALGLQGNEQFF. The CDR3 DNA reads TGCAGTGCCCTAGGACTCCAGGGAAATGAGCAGTTCTTC. The chain has TRBV20-1 and TRBJ2-1; either TRBD1 or TRBD2 may fit D (5 bases each). CDR1 and CDR2 (germline): DFQATT, SNEGSKA (reference sequence). Trimming took 6 bases from V and 7 from J, leaving 16 bases between them. The CDR3 loop spans 13 amino acids.

This rearrangement joins TRBV29-1 to TRBJ2-3; D is tentatively TRBD1 or TRBD2 (6 bases each). Germline V gene sequence: CDR1 SQVTM, CDR2 ANQGSEA. V was pared by 7 bases and J by 1 base, with 15 bases between. The CDR3 sequence is 14 residues long. The CDR3 here is CSAVGGQGTDTQYF. The CDR3 bases are TGCAGCGCCGTAGGGGGGCAGGGCACAGATACGCAGTATTTT.

This clonotype was seen a few times. V gene TRBV12-3 or TRBV12-4 combines with J gene TRBJ2-7, with TRBD2 matching 13 bases. The trim removed 5 bases at V and 0 bases at J, leaving 4 bases unmatched. This CDR3 region has 16 residues. CDR3 sequence reads: CASSPGLAGASYEQYF. The CDR3 bases are TGTGCCAGCAGTCCCGGACTAGCGGGGGCCTCCTACGAGCAGTACTTC.

This clonotype was picked up many times. The V gene is TRBV7-2, the J gene TRBJ1-6; 7 nucleotides line up with TRBD1. The CDR3 is made up of 15 amino acids. Germline CDR1 and CDR2: SGHTA and FQGNSA. V lost 0 bases and J lost 7; bases outside the gene matches: 3. CDR3 sequence reads: CASSLAGGVNSPLHF. The CDR3 region has the DNA TGTGCCAGCAGCTTAGCAGGGGGCGTAAATTCACCCCTCCACTTT.

There are a few counts of this clonotype. The V call is TRBV20-1, the J call TRBJ2-3, with D unresolved. The CDR3 sequence is 12 residues long. Germline CDR1 DFQATT, CDR2 SNEGSKA (reference sequence). V dropped 4 bases and J dropped 4 bases, with 9 bases sitting between them. CDR3 in amino acids: CSAKEMADTQYF. The CDR3 DNA reads as TGCAGTGCTAAGGAAATGGCAGATACGCAGTATTTT.

The chain links TRBV7-2 to TRBJ2-3; D unresolved. CDR1 SGHTA and CDR2 FQGNSA come from the germline V gene. Deletions cut 5 bases from V and 6 bases from J, with 9 bases between. The CDR3 is 12 residues long. CDR3 amino acids: CASSIVVDTQYF. DNA of the CDR3: TGTGCCAGCAGCATAGTGGTGGATACGCAGTATTTT.

At least ten counts were recorded for this clonotype. The V and J genes are TRBV7-2 and TRBJ2-3; no definite D call. Germline loops: CDR1 SGHTA, CDR2 FQGNSA. CDR3 length: 16 residues. The ends were cut back, 1 base at V and 0 bases at J, with 11 bases in the middle. In nucleotides, the CDR3 is TGTGCCAGCAGCTTAGGGGTAGTCCCTAGCACAGATACGCAGTATTTT. Translation: CASSLGVVPSTDTQYF.

There are many counts of this clonotype. The V gene is TRBV6-2 or TRBV6-3, the J gene TRBJ2-1, with 13 bases identical to TRBD2. The CDR3 has 17 amino acids. V lost 4 bases, J lost 1 base, and 4 bases stayed unmatched. Germline CDR1 is MNHEY and CDR2 is SVGEGT. In DNA form, the CDR3 reads TGTGCCAGCAGTTCGACTAGCGGGGGGCCTTCCTACAATGAGCAGTTCTTC. This gives the protein CASSSTSGGPSYNEQFF.

This clonotype has more than one count but fewer than ten. The chain has TRBV9 and TRBJ2-3; D gene uncertain. CDR1 and CDR2 from the germline V gene are SGDLS and YYNGEE. CDR3 length: 15 amino acids. V was cut by 0 bases and J by 0 bases, with 8 bases left in between. The CDR3 sequence is CASSVEQSSTDTQYF. The DNA of the CDR3 is TGTGCCAGCAGCGTAGAACAGTCTAGCACAGATACGCAGTATTTT.

V is TRBV11-2 and J is TRBJ2-5; a possible D gene is TRBD1 (6 bases). The CDR3 is 14 amino acids. V lost 0 bases and J lost 5, with 10 bases in between. The germline V gene has CDR1 SGHAT and CDR2 FQNNGV. CDR3 protein: CASSLDGQGETQYF. DNA of the CDR3: TGTGCCAGCAGCTTAGATGGTCAGGGGGAGACCCAGTACTTC.

In its sample, this clonotype was seen many times. J is TRBJ2-1 and V is TRBV2, with a possible D match to TRBD2 (6 bases). Per germline, CDR1 SNHLY and CDR2 FYNNEI. The CDR3 contains 16 residues. V was cut by 4 bases and J by 2 bases, with 15 bases left in between. CDR3 nucleotide sequence: TGTGCCAGCAGTGGCCTCGGCGGGAAGACCTACAATGAGCAGTTCTTC. Translating gives CASSGLGGKTYNEQFF.

This clonotype was detected only a few times. The J gene is TRBJ1-6, the V gene TRBV5-1, with 8 bases identical to TRBD1. Trimming removed 3 bases from V and 6 bases from J; junction bases left unmatched: 5. The CDR3 length is 15 residues. Germline V gene lookup returns CDR1 SGHRS and CDR2 YFSETQ. The CDR3 nucleotides are TGCGCCAGCAGCTCGGGACAGGATTTTAATTCACCCCTCCACTTT. It is translated as CASSSGQDFNSPLHF.

This clonotype was picked up many times. The chain uses TRBV7-2 and TRBJ2-1, with D perhaps given as TRBD1 or TRBD2 (5 bases each). CDR1 is SGHTA and CDR2 is FQGNSA in the germline V gene. With 3 bases removed from V and 6 bases from J, the gap between germline ends came to 9 bases. The length of the CDR3 is 13 residues. The chain's CDR3 is CASSLKGTNEQFF. The CDR3 nucleotides are TGTGCCAGCAGCTTGAAAGGGACCAATGAGCAGTTCTTC. The variable domain in full, with the rest retrieved from reference TRBV7-2 and TRBJ2-1, is GAGVSQSPSNKVTEKGKDVELRCDPISGHTALYWYRQSLGQGLEFLIYFQGNSAPDKSGLPSDRFSAERTGGSVSTLTIQRTQQEDSAVYLCASSLKGTNEQFFGPGTRLTVL.

The V and J genes are TRBV29-1 and TRBJ2-7, with TRBD2 matching 14 bases. The CDR3 runs to 18 residues. Trimming at V came to 0 bases and at J to 5 bases, leaving 12 bases not matched to a gene. Germline V lookup: CDR1 SQVTM, CDR2 ANQGSEA. CDR3 sequence: CSVEDPATSGRVSNEQYF. The DNA of the CDR3 is TGCAGCGTTGAAGATCCTGCGACTAGCGGGAGGGTCTCTAACGAGCAGTACTTC.

V gene TRBV12-3 or TRBV12-4 combines with J gene TRBJ1-2; D is possibly TRBD1 (6 bases). The CDR3 is 14 residues long. The ends were cut back, 4 bases at V and 3 bases at J, with 12 bases in the middle. The CDR3 DNA sequence: TGTGCCAGCAGTTCCGGGGGCGGCTACTATGGCTACACCTTC. This sequence encodes CASSSGGGYYGYTF.

There are a few counts of this clonotype. For the CDR3, the DNA is TGCGCCAGCAGTCAATCCCCGGCAGTTCTTAATCAGCCCCAGCATTTT. Residues: CASSQSPAVLNQPQHF. The chain recombines TRBV23-1 with TRBJ1-5; no reliable D call. TRBV23-1 is classed as an ORF, of uncertain function. Deletions cut 0 bases from V and 4 bases from J, with 13 bases between. There are 16 residues in the CDR3.

This sequence joins TRBV5-6 and TRBJ2-1; a weak D match, TRBD2 (5 bases). Looked up from germline, CDR1 is SGHDT and CDR2 is YYEEEE. Deletions cut 1 base from V and 9 bases from J, with 8 bases between. The CDR3 extends over 12 amino acids. This chain's CDR3 is CASSLTSGEQFF. CDR3 DNA: TGTGCCAGCAGCTTGACTAGTGGTGAGCAGTTCTTC.

CDR3 region: CSANTGTKTEAFF. The CDR3 bases are TGCAGTGCTAATACAGGGACAAAGACTGAAGCTTTCTTT. The chain carries TRBV20-1 and TRBJ1-1; maybe TRBD1 (6 bases). CDR1 is DFQATT and CDR2 is SNEGSKA in the germline V gene (reference sequence). This CDR3 contains 13 residues. V shed 4 bases and J shed 5 bases, with 14 bases lying between them.

V usage is TRBV7-2 and J usage is TRBJ1-2; a possible D gene is TRBD1 (6 bases). Germline assignment: CDR1 SGHTA and CDR2 FQGNSA. This CDR3 is 14 amino acids long. Trimming took off 5 bases at V and 4 bases at J, with 14 bases between the two ends. DNA for the CDR3: TGTGCCAGCAGCCCCGCCGGGACACCCTATGGCTACACCTTC. This sequence encodes CASSPAGTPYGYTF. Supplemented by reference TRBV7-2 and TRBJ1-2, the full variable domain reads GAGVSQSPSNKVTEKGKDVELRCDPISGHTALYWYRQSLGQGLEFLIYFQGNSAPDKSGLPSDRFSAERTGGSVSTLTIQRTQQEDSAVYLCASSPAGTPYGYTFGSGTRLTVV.

The CDR3 spells CSAGGFLDTQYF. Written as DNA, the CDR3 is TGCAGTGCTGGGGGGTTCCTGGATACGCAGTATTTT. The gene calls are TRBV20-1 and TRBJ2-3; possibly TRBD2 for D (6 bases). Germline CDR1 is DFQATT and CDR2 is SNEGSKA (reference sequence). CDR3 length equals 12 residues. V lost 5 bases, J lost 6 bases, and 12 bases lay in between.

Ten or more counts support this clonotype. The CDR3 spells CASSAQDNSYEQYF. In nucleotides, the CDR3 is TGTGCCAGCAGCGCACAGGACAACTCCTACGAGCAGTACTTC. The rearrangement uses TRBV7-8 and TRBJ2-7, with a possible D match to TRBD1 (5 bases). The V end lost 5 bases, the J end lost 0 bases, and 11 bases lay between the germline ends. The germline V gene has CDR1 SGHVS and CDR2 FQNEAQ. CDR3 length: 14 residues.

This clonotype was picked up many times. The rearrangement links TRBV7-2 to TRBJ1-5; 7 nucleotides align to TRBD1. The germline V gene encodes CDR1 SGHTA and CDR2 FQGNSA. Unmatched junction bases numbered 5, after V lost 2 bases and J lost 4 bases. The CDR3 runs 15 residues. CDR3 residues: CASSLTPTGNQPQHF. The DNA for the CDR3 is TGTGCCAGCAGCTTAACTCCGACAGGGAATCAGCCCCAGCATTTT. The entire variable domain, with the rest obtained from reference TRBV7-2 and TRBJ1-5, is as follows: GAGVSQSPSNKVTEKGKDVELRCDPISGHTALYWYRQSLGQGLEFLIYFQGNSAPDKSGLPSDRFSAERTGGSVSTLTIQRTQQEDSAVYLCASSLTPTGNQPQHFGDGTRLSIL.

The J gene is TRBJ2-1, the V gene TRBV12-5; TRBD2 aligns across 8 bases. Germline trimming cut 4 bases from V and 10 bases from J; bases unmatched to any gene: 18. This CDR3 spans 17 amino acids. Germline CDR1 LGHNT, CDR2 FRNRAP. The CDR3 coding sequence is TGTGCTAGTGGTTCATCAGAAAGCGGGAGCCAGCCCACCGAGCAGTTCTTC. This gives the protein CASGSSESGSQPTEQFF. The full variable domain, in which reference TRBV12-5 and TRBJ2-1 provide the parts outside the CDR3, is DARVTQTPRHKVTEMGQEVTMRCQPILGHNTVFWYRQTMMQGLELLAYFRNRAPLDDSGMPKDRFSAEMPDATLATLKIQPSEPRDSAVYFCASGSSESGSQPTEQFFGPGTRLTVL.

This clonotype was picked up many times. This chain uses TRBV7-2 with TRBJ1-4, with D maybe TRBD1 (5 bases). The V gene lost 5 bases and the J gene lost 7 bases, with 17 bases spanning the gap. This CDR3 comprises 15 residues. The germline V gene has CDR1 SGHTA and CDR2 FQGNSA. This chain's CDR3 is CASSQSVRAGEKLFF. The CDR3 DNA is TGTGCCAGCAGCCAAAGCGTCAGGGCGGGTGAAAAACTGTTTTTT. The full variable domain, completed using reference TRBV7-2 and TRBJ1-4, is GAGVSQSPSNKVTEKGKDVELRCDPISGHTALYWYRQSLGQGLEFLIYFQGNSAPDKSGLPSDRFSAERTGGSVSTLTIQRTQQEDSAVYLCASSQSVRAGEKLFFGSGTQLSVL.

CDR3 in amino acids: CASSPSLAGNGYEQYF. Written as DNA, the CDR3 is TGTGCCAGCAGCCCCTCGTTAGCAGGGAACGGCTACGAGCAGTACTTC. The genes are TRBV7-9 and TRBJ2-7; weak D call: TRBD1 (5 bases). Trimming stripped 5 bases from V and 3 bases from J, with 20 bases between. The CDR3 runs 16 residues. Germline values: CDR1 SEHNR, CDR2 FQNEAQ (reference sequence).

This clonotype showed up just a few times. The gene calls are TRBV7-2 and TRBJ2-7; TRBD1 agrees at 11 bases. The trim removed 1 base at V and 4 bases at J, leaving 3 bases unmatched. This CDR3 has 15 amino acids. In germline, CDR1 is SGHTA, CDR2 FQGNSA. The DNA of the CDR3 is TGTGCCAGCAGCTTAGGTGGGACAGGGGGATACGAGCAGTACTTC. Its translation is CASSLGGTGGYEQYF.

There are many counts of this clonotype. The genes are TRBV19 and TRBJ2-7, with D uncertain. This CDR3 spans 12 amino acids. The V end was cut by 3 bases, the J end by 6 bases, with 9 bases between. Germline V lookup: CDR1 LNHDA, CDR2 SQIVND (reference sequence). This chain's CDR3 is CASSIPPGEQYF. CDR3 DNA sequence: TGTGCCAGTAGTATCCCTCCTGGCGAGCAGTACTTC.

This sequence joins TRBV27 and TRBJ2-7; 8 nucleotides agree with TRBD1. This CDR3 region has 14 residues. V shed 3 bases, J shed 7 bases, and the junction held 8 bases outside the gene matches. Germline V gene data show CDR1 as MNHEY and CDR2 as SMNVEV (reference sequence). The CDR3 nucleotides are TGTGCCAGCAGTTTCCTTGACAGGGGTGGGGAGCAGTACTTC. Amino acids: CASSFLDRGGEQYF.

CDR3 sequence: CAGQEGGKGYTF. The CDR3 DNA reads TGTGCCGGACAGGAGGGTGGAAAGGGCTACACCTTC. The V and J genes are TRBV28 and TRBJ1-2; 7 bases align to TRBD1. CDR3 length equals 12 residues. CDR1 MDHEN and CDR2 SYDVKM come from the germline V gene. The V and J ends lost 11 bases and 8 bases, in that order; junction bases with no gene match: 11.

This clonotype was observed at least ten times. The chain employs TRBV12-3 or TRBV12-4 and TRBJ1-4, with 8 bases fitting TRBD1. The J segment lost 2 bases and the V segment lost 6 bases, leaving 5 bases of the junction unmatched. The CDR3 runs 15 residues. The DNA of the CDR3 is TGTGCCAGCAGGTGGACAGGGTCTACTAATGAAAAACTGTTTTTT. Encoded protein: CASRWTGSTNEKLFF.

This chain connects TRBV20-1 to TRBJ1-1; 7 bases map to TRBD1. Germline V lookup: CDR1 DFQATT, CDR2 SNEGSKA (reference sequence). V lost 5 bases to trimming and J lost 8 bases; unmatched junction nucleotides: 8. The CDR3 sequence is 12 residues long. CDR3 in DNA: TGCAGTGCTCCTTCAGGGGGGGTGGAAGCTTTCTTT. This gives the protein CSAPSGGVEAFF.